Listed below are T cell receptor beta chains from one sample, sequenced in a study of shared T cell receptors in the human thymus. Assay: immunoSEQ multiplex PCR; the TCRdb copy retains only in-frame clones and omits some. The sample contains about 540,000 clones, more than 75% of which appear only once. Separately, the same data were catalogued under a study of human thymus T cells.

Sequencing was carried out using thymocytes. The receptor source for this set is a boy under two years old with a congenital heart defect. The CDR3 runs from the conserved cysteine through the conserved F or W. The D gene is left open where the match is weak. Some rows mark clone size as missing; the rest say once, few, many or name a class of expanded clone.

clone size	D gene	J gene	V gene	CDR3 DNA	CDR3 protein
once	-	TRBJ2-7	TRBV27	TGTGCCAGCAGACCCGCGGAGGGTACGGACGAGCAGTACTTC	CASRPAEGTDEQYF
-	-	TRBJ2-7	TRBV28	TGTGCCAGCAGTTTATGGACGGGGGGCCCCTGGTCGGGCTACGAGCAGTACTTC	CASSLWTGGPWSGYEQYF
-	-	TRBJ2-4	TRBV6-1	TGTGCCAGCAGTGCGCCGGGCAAAAACATTCAGTACTTC	CASSAPGKNIQYF
-	-	TRBJ2-3	TRBV28	TGTGCCAGCACCGCTGACAGGACTAGCACAGATACGCAGTATTTT	CASTADRTSTDTQYF
-	-	TRBJ1-5	TRBV19	TGTGCCAGTAGTATTTGGCACAGCGATCCGGGGTATAGCAATCAGCCCCAGCATTTT	CASSIWHSDPGYSNQPQHF
few	-	TRBJ1-1	TRBV18	TGTGCCAGCTCATCCATGACAGGTGTGGTGAACACTGAAGCTTTCTTT	CASSSMTGVVNTEAFF
once	-	TRBJ2-2	TRBV6-5	TGTGCCAGCAGTGCACTAGGGTCGGGCGGGGAGCTGTTTTTT	CASSALGSGGELFF
once	-	TRBJ2-1	TRBV14	TGTGCCAGCAGCCCCCGCGGCCCGTCGGGGGACAATGAGCAGTTCTTC	CASSPRGPSGDNEQFF
once	-	TRBJ2-6	TRBV5-1	TGCGCCAGCAGCCTCATAGCTGGGGCCAACGTCCTGACTTTC	CASSLIAGANVLTF
once	TRBD2	TRBJ2-3	TRBV30	TGTGCCTGGAGGCTGAGCGGGAGCGCAGATACGCAGTATTTT	CAWRLSGSADTQYF
few	TRBD1	TRBJ2-7	TRBV6-1	TGTGCCAGCAGTGATTCCGGGACAGGGTGCCACGAGCAGTACTTC	CASSDSGTGCHEQYF
-	TRBD1	TRBJ2-7	TRBV10-2	TGCGCCAGCAGTGAGTCGGGACAGACCAGGTACGAGCAGTACTTC	CASSESGQTRYEQYF
-	-	TRBJ1-5	TRBV28	TGTGCCAGCAGTTTATCAGGACAGCCAAATCAGCCCCAGCATTTT	CASSLSGQPNQPQHF
-	TRBD1	TRBJ1-1	TRBV7-6	TGTGCCAGCAGCTTAGACTACAGGGGGCGGACTGAAGCTTTCTTT	CASSLDYRGRTEAFF
-	-	TRBJ1-2	TRBV7-9	TGTGCCAGCAATATGAGGCGGATTGTATCGGGGTTCTCTGATGGCTACACCTTC	CASNMRRIVSGFSDGYTF
-	-	TRBJ2-5	TRBV28	TGTGCCAGCTACAGGGAGGGAGAGACCCAGTACTTC	CASYREGETQYF
-	TRBD1	TRBJ1-5	TRBV28	TGTGCCAGCAGTGGTGACCGAGGACAGGGCACCAGCAATCAGCCCCAGCATTTT	CASSGDRGQGTSNQPQHF
-	TRBD1	TRBJ2-7	TRBV27	TGTGCCAGCAGTTTACCGTCGGACAGGGGGTACGAGCAGTACTTC	CASSLPSDRGYEQYF
-	TRBD2	TRBJ2-7	TRBV28	TGTGCCAGCAGTTTATTCTTACCGGGACTAGCGCTCCGCGAGCAGTACTTC	CASSLFLPGLALREQYF
-	-	TRBJ2-1	TRBV27	TGTGCCAGCAGTCCCTTTTTCTGGAGCTCCTACAATGAGCAGTTCTTC	CASSPFFWSSYNEQFF
few	-	TRBJ1-4	TRBV6-4	TGTGCCAGCAGTGACCGGAGGGATGAAAAACTGTTTTTT	CASSDRRDEKLFF
-	TRBD1	TRBJ1-1	TRBV28	TGTGGCACCCGGACAGGGGCAACTGAAGCTTTCTTT	CGTRTGATEAFF
few	TRBD2	TRBJ2-1	TRBV18	TGTGCCAGCTCACCACGGCGGGAGGGCGATGAGCAGTTCTTC	CASSPRREGDEQFF
few	TRBD2	TRBJ2-7	TRBV19	TGTGCCAGTAGTAAGGGACTAGCGGCCGCCTACGAGCAGTACTTC	CASSKGLAAAYEQYF
-	TRBD1	TRBJ1-2	TRBV19	TGTGCCACCAGACAGGGGGAGAAGGGCTACACCTTC	CATRQGEKGYTF
-	-	TRBJ2-1	TRBV20-1	TGCAGTGCTAGGGCCGCAGATGAGCAGTTCTTC	CSARAADEQFF
once	TRBD2	TRBJ2-2	TRBV2	TGTGCCAGCACCCGAAATAGCGGGCCGAACACCGGGGAGCTGTTTTTT	CASTRNSGPNTGELFF
few	TRBD2	TRBJ2-1	TRBV15	TGTGCCACCAGCAGAGATGGTCCCGGGACTAGCGGCAATGAGCAGTTCTTC	CATSRDGPGTSGNEQFF
-	-	TRBJ2-7	TRBV7-7	TGTGCCAGCAGCTTGAGCCGGGGTATAGGATACGAGCAGTACTTC	CASSLSRGIGYEQYF
-	-	TRBJ2-1	TRBV5-5	TGTGCCAGCGGACCTCTCAGGGGAGAGGTGGACAATGAGCAGTTCTTC	CASGPLRGEVDNEQFF
-	TRBD1	TRBJ1-2	TRBV7-4	TGTGCCAGCAGCTTACGTACGTACCGGGACAGGAGCTATGGCTACACCTTC	CASSLRTYRDRSYGYTF
-	TRBD1	TRBJ1-5	TRBV25-1	TGTGCCAGCCATTATATGGGACAGGGTATTAGGAGCAATCAGCCCCAGCATTTT	CASHYMGQGIRSNQPQHF
once	TRBD2	TRBJ2-3	TRBV5-4	TGTGCCAGCAGCGTTTGGACTAGCGGAGGAATCGACACAGATACGCAGTATTTT	CASSVWTSGGIDTDTQYF
-	TRBD1	TRBJ1-1	TRBV18	TGTGCCAGCTCCTGGACAGGAATGAACACTGAAGCTTTCTTT	CASSWTGMNTEAFF
-	-	TRBJ1-2	TRBV28	TGTGCCAGCAGTGAAGGGGTGGGGTATGGCTACACCTTC	CASSEGVGYGYTF
-	TRBD2	TRBJ2-1	TRBV6-4	TGTGCCAGCAGTGACGGGTGGCTAGCGGGAAACAATGAGCAGTTCTTC	CASSDGWLAGNNEQFF
-	-	TRBJ1-2	TRBV6-5	TGTGCCAGCAGTTCCACGATGGGGGAGACAGGATCCTACACCTTC	CASSSTMGETGSYTF
-	-	TRBJ1-1	TRBV12-5	TGTGCTAGTGGTTTGTTGGGGCTCTACTTGAACACTGAAGCTTTCTTT	CASGLLGLYLNTEAFF
-	-	TRBJ1-3	TRBV5-6	TGTGCCAGCAGCTTGCAGGGACACCTACCCGGAGGCTCTGGAAACACCATATATTTT	CASSLQGHLPGGSGNTIYF
once	TRBD1	TRBJ1-2	TRBV6-5	TGTGCCAGCAGCATCGACAGGGTACAGGGCTACACCTTC	CASSIDRVQGYTF
-	-	TRBJ2-2	TRBV27	TGTGCCAGCAGCCTAGAAGTCACAGGGAACACCGGGGAGCTGTTTTTT	CASSLEVTGNTGELFF
-	-	TRBJ2-4	TRBV5-1	TGCGCCAGCAGCTTGGCCGGCAGGCCCCAAAACATTCAGTACTTC	CASSLAGRPQNIQYF
-	-	TRBJ2-7	TRBV28	TGTGCCAGCAGTCCGACCCTAGCGATCCCTCCCCCCTACGAGCAGTACTTC	CASSPTLAIPPPYEQYF
-	-	TRBJ2-5	TRBV29-1	TGCAGCGTAGCCCCCGGAGTCCAAGAGACCCAGTACTTC	CSVAPGVQETQYF
-	-	TRBJ1-4	TRBV30	TGTGCCTGGAGTGGAAGCGGGGGGGGGCCAAAGGGAGAAAAACTGTTTTTT	CAWSGSGGGPKGEKLFF
few	TRBD1	TRBJ2-7	TRBV2	TGTGCCAGCAGCGACAGGGTCTACGAGCAGTACTTC	CASSDRVYEQYF
-	-	TRBJ2-7	TRBV4-3	TGCGCCAGCAGCCAAGCCCCCAGGGGGGACGAGCAGTACTTC	CASSQAPRGDEQYF
-	-	TRBJ1-1	TRBV11-2	TGTGCCAGCACCCGGGGTGAAGGGAACACTGAAGCTTTCTTT	CASTRGEGNTEAFF
once	-	TRBJ1-1	TRBV11-2	TGTGCCAGCAGCCCCAAAGCTTTCTTT	CASSPKAFF
once	-	TRBJ2-7	TRBV11-2	TGTGCCAGCAGCCGACTAGTCGACGAGCAGTACTTC	CASSRLVDEQYF
-	TRBD1	TRBJ2-1	TRBV14	TGTGCCAGCAGCCGACCCTGGACAGGGGGCATAGTTAGTGAGCAGTTCTTC	CASSRPWTGGIVSEQFF
-	TRBD2	TRBJ2-7	TRBV27	TGTGCCAATTGGCGGGAGGCCCCCTACGAGCAGTACTTC	CANWREAPYEQYF